This entry lists 19 T cell receptor beta chains sequenced from one sample in a study of T-cell reconstitution after alpha-beta-depleted transplantation in children. The TCRbeta library was prepared with unique molecular identifiers. A single record per CDR3 protein comes from TCRdb applying MiXCR to the PCR reads. The data hold 200,000 to 250,000 distinct CDR3 sequences, with roughly 10% observed a single time. The specimen comprised PBMCs from the stem cell graft donor, sampled from the stem cell graft. The receptor set was obtained from a human donor who donated a stem cell graft to a child with acute lymphoblastic leukemia.

The chain carries TRBV7-2 and TRBJ2-1, with TRBD2 identical over 11 bases. CDR1 is SGHTA, CDR2 FQGNSA, per germline. The CDR3 extends over 16 amino acids. J lost 9 bases, V lost 0 bases, and 7 bases had no gene match. The CDR3 loop reads CASSLAGSGGATEQFF. Here the CDR3 DNA reads TGTGCCAGCAGCTTAGCTGGTAGCGGGGGGGCTACTGAGCAGTTCTTC.

This clonotype appeared many times. V and J are TRBV18 and TRBJ2-7; D not certain. Germline V CDR1 and CDR2: KGHSH, LQKENI. Trimming stripped 0 bases from V and 2 bases from J, with 8 bases between. The CDR3 has 14 amino acids. The CDR3 loop is CASSPPDSTYEQYF. In DNA form, the CDR3 reads TGTGCCAGCTCACCACCAGACTCCACCTACGAGCAGTACTTC.

This clonotype has a handful of counts. V gene TRBV19 combines with J gene TRBJ1-3; D gene ambiguous. V was trimmed by 6 bases and J by 1 base, leaving 10 bases between them. Germline values: CDR1 LNHDA, CDR2 SQIVND (reference sequence). The CDR3 loop spans 14 amino acids. The CDR3 DNA reads TGTGCCAGTAGAGCGATTAGTTCTGGAAACACCATATATTTT. Translated: CASRAISSGNTIYF.

This clonotype occurred a few times. The rearrangement uses TRBV7-2 and TRBJ2-1, with 11 bases identical to TRBD2. Germline V gene sequence: CDR1 SGHTA, CDR2 FQGNSA. V was clipped by 5 bases and J by 3 bases; unmatched bases: 0. This CDR3 has 14 residues. The CDR3 region is CASSTSGGYNEQFF. The CDR3 bases are TGTGCCAGCAGCACTAGCGGGGGCTACAATGAGCAGTTCTTC.

This clonotype has more than one count but fewer than ten. The chain has TRBV20-1 and TRBJ2-5; TRBD1 agrees at 10 bases. Germline V gene lookup returns CDR1 DFQATT and CDR2 SNEGSKA (reference sequence). There are 13 residues in the CDR3. The V gene end was trimmed by 6 bases and the J gene end by 5 bases; junction bases not matched to a gene: 6. CDR3 amino acids: CSAKDRGLETQYF. CDR3 in DNA: TGCAGTGCGAAAGACAGGGGGCTTGAGACCCAGTACTTC.

There are many counts of this clonotype. V is TRBV3-1 and J is TRBJ1-2; no firm D call. Germline assignment: CDR1 LGHDT and CDR2 YNNKEL (reference sequence). V lost 1 base and J 8 bases, leaving 11 bases between the germline ends. There are 13 residues in the CDR3. This CDR3 is CASSQAGLEGYTF. The CDR3 DNA sequence: TGTGCCAGCAGCCAAGCGGGGTTAGAGGGCTACACCTTC.

As DNA, the CDR3 is TGCAGCGTCGAACGGGACATATCAGATACGCAGTATTTT. Amino acid sequence: CSVERDISDTQYF. V usage is TRBV29-1 and J usage is TRBJ2-3; a weak D match, TRBD1 (6 bases). Germline-derived CDR1 and CDR2 are SQVTM and ANQGSEA. V was clipped by 6 bases and J by 4 bases, with 14 bases between them. CDR3 length: 13 amino acids.

In its sample, this clonotype was seen a few times. The chain links TRBV27 to TRBJ1-2, with 10 bases that match TRBD1. J was trimmed by 7 bases and V by 6 bases; bases with no gene match: 5. The CDR3 runs 13 residues. CDR1 is MNHEY, CDR2 SMNVEV, per germline (reference sequence). CDR3 in DNA: TGTGCCAGCAGCCTCGGGACAGGGGCTGGCTACACCTTC. This translates into CASSLGTGAGYTF.

The V call is TRBV14, the J call TRBJ2-1; TRBD2 agrees at 10 bases. With 2 bases clipped from V and 0 bases from J, the junction kept 1 base outside the gene matches. Germline CDR1 SGHDN, CDR2 FVKESK. This CDR3 region has 16 residues. CDR3 region: CASSQLAGASYNEQFF. CDR3 nucleotide sequence: TGTGCCAGCAGCCAACTAGCGGGGGCCTCCTACAATGAGCAGTTCTTC.

This clonotype was observed many times. V is TRBV12-3 or TRBV12-4 and J is TRBJ1-4; no firm D call. The CDR3 runs to 16 residues. V gave up 6 bases and J gave up 5 bases, with 19 bases separating them. The CDR3 bases are TGTGCCAGCAGCCCTAAGGACGGAACCCTCAATGAAAAACTGTTTTTT. It specifies CASSPKDGTLNEKLFF.

DNA for the CDR3: TGTGCCAGCAGCGCTGACAGGGAGCTCTACGAGCAGTACTTC. It specifies CASSADRELYEQYF. The chain has TRBV5-6 and TRBJ2-7; 7 nucleotides align to TRBD1. CDR3 length equals 14 residues. The trim removed 4 bases at V and 3 bases at J, leaving 7 bases unmatched. The germline V gene encodes CDR1 SGHDT and CDR2 YYEEEE.

Comments on this clonotype: A single base separates this from a much larger clone, so it may be a read error. The chain has TRBV7-2 and TRBJ2-2; tentative D call: TRBD1 (6 bases). Germline CDR1 SGHTA, CDR2 FQGNSA. CDR3 length: 17 amino acids. The CDR3 here is CASSLNRVLQNTRELFF. CDR3 bases: TGTGCCAGCAGCTTAAACAGGGTACTCCAAAACACCAGGGAGCTGTTTTTT.

This clonotype was detected ten times or more. V and J are TRBV6-2 or TRBV6-3 and TRBJ2-5; D is unclear. Trimming cost V 6 bases and J 5 bases, with 10 bases left between them. Looked up from germline, CDR1 is MNHEY and CDR2 is SVGEGT. CDR3 size: 12 residues. This CDR3 reads CASSQLRETQYF. The CDR3, as DNA: TGTGCCAGCAGCCAGTTGCGGGAGACCCAGTACTTC.

At least ten counts were recorded for this clonotype. The gene calls are TRBV3-1 and TRBJ1-1; tentatively, D is TRBD1 (5 bases). V gave up 5 bases and J gave up 5 bases, with 15 bases separating them. CDR1 is LGHDT, CDR2 YNNKEL, per germline (reference sequence). The CDR3 has 14 amino acids. The chain's CDR3 is CASSAKFQGTEAFF. For the CDR3, the DNA is TGTGCCAGCAGCGCAAAGTTCCAGGGAACTGAAGCTTTCTTT.

The sample holds a few counts of this clonotype. The rearrangement uses TRBV20-1 and TRBJ2-5; D is unresolved. The CDR3 has 11 residues. Per the germline V gene, CDR1 is DFQATT and CDR2 is SNEGSKA (reference sequence). V was cut by 3 bases and J by 5 bases, with 7 bases left in between. The CDR3 sequence: CSARVWETQYF. The CDR3, as DNA: TGCAGTGCTAGGGTCTGGGAGACCCAGTACTTC.

This clonotype was picked up a small number of times. The rearrangement links TRBV12-3 or TRBV12-4 to TRBJ1-1; D is possibly TRBD1 (5 bases). V lost 7 bases to trimming and J lost 1 base, with 19 bases between them. This CDR3 contains 16 residues. CDR3 sequence (DNA): TGTGCCAGCACCGATTCGGGGTTGGGGGAGAACACTGAAGCTTTCTTT. It codes for CASTDSGLGENTEAFF.

A few counts support this clonotype. The chain joins TRBV6-5 to TRBJ1-4; TRBD1 is a possible D gene (5 bases). Germline V lookup: CDR1 MNHEY, CDR2 SVGAGI. The CDR3 is 14 residues long. Trimming took off 0 bases at V and 8 bases at J, with 10 bases between the two ends. The CDR3: CASSYSIGTEKLFF. The CDR3, as DNA: TGTGCCAGCAGTTACTCGATCGGGACCGAAAAACTGTTTTTT.

This clonotype was seen at least ten times. The chain has TRBV4-1 and TRBJ2-7; no clear D. The V end was cut by 1 base, the J end by 4 bases, with 14 bases between. CDR1 and CDR2 from the germline V gene are MGHRA and YSYEKL. This CDR3 contains 15 residues. The CDR3 region has the DNA TGCGCCAGCAGCCAAGTCGTTTCTGACCGTTACGAGCAGTACTTC. The encoded protein is CASSQVVSDRYEQYF.

The table lists this clonotype with a few counts. The chain recombines TRBV5-1 with TRBJ1-1, with 9 bases identical to TRBD1. The CDR3 has 15 amino acids. V gave up 2 bases and J gave up 1 base; unmatched junction bases: 3. CDR1 and CDR2 (germline): SGHRS, YFSETQ. CDR3 sequence reads: CASSLMTGGNTEAFF. The DNA of the CDR3 is TGCGCCAGCAGCTTAATGACAGGGGGGAACACTGAAGCTTTCTTT.